The present T cell receptor beta chain was sequenced within a study of ipilimumab plus nivolumab after autologous stem cell transplantation. This table comes from immunoSEQ multiplex PCR, and its TCRdb copy is limited to in-frame clones, with some not included. The sample holds about 12,000 clones, approximately 68% seen once. Germline loops: CDR1 SGHTA, CDR2 FQGNSA. The CDR3 has 13 residues. V lost 1 base and J 0 bases, leaving 3 bases between the germline ends. Starting 14 to 28 days after autologous transplant, ipilimumab 1 mg/kg was given. Through week 26, nivolumab 3 mg/kg IV was given weeks 1, 4, 7, 10, then biweekly. There are a few counts of this clone.

The chain is built from TRBV7-2 and TRBJ1-1, with D uncertain. This specimen consisted of PBMCs, obtained in a trial of ipilimumab plus nivolumab as post-transplant consolidation. The TCR originated in a male donor with multiple myeloma. This CDR3 reads CASSLGMNTEAFF. CDR3 bases: TGTGCCAGCAGCTTAGGGATGAACACTGAAGCTTTCTTT. The full variable domain, completed using reference TRBV7-2 and TRBJ1-1, is GAGVSQSPSNKVTEKGKDVELRCDPISGHTALYWYRQSLGQGLEFLIYFQGNSAPDKSGLPSDRFSAERTGGSVSTLTIQRTQQEDSAVYLCASSLGMNTEAFFGQGTRLTVV.